The rows below give T cell receptor beta chains drawn from one sample of a study of blood T cell repertoires in COVID-19. TCRdb keeps only in-frame clones here, not all; method: immunoSEQ multiplex PCR. The sample includes roughly 380,000 clones, less than 90% of them seen just once. The sample consisted of PBMCs or T cells enriched from blood (not recorded which). The receptors derive from a woman between 25 and 40 years old who had recovered from COVID-19. Both conserved end residues are trimmed from each CDR3. Fields, in order: D gene, V gene, J gene, CDR3 protein. The D gene is left open where the match is weak.

.,TRBV19,TRBJ1-4,ASKGGRTLEEKLF
TRBD1,TRBV5-6,TRBJ2-7,ASSLQGNEQY
.,TRBV5-1,TRBJ1-1,ASSLTSLNTEAF
.,TRBV18,TRBJ2-1,ASSPPGAAGEQF
.,TRBV24-1,TRBJ2-7,ATSDPGQGTYEQY
TRBD2,TRBV4-2,TRBJ2-5,ASSQDLNGRWGTQY
.,TRBV2,TRBJ2-1,ASSVSGTRSYNEQF
TRBD1,TRBV11-3,TRBJ2-7,ASSPYRGDEQY
TRBD1,TRBV5-1,TRBJ2-3,ASSLAGQGTDTQY
.,TRBV6-5,TRBJ1-1,ASSLEGVSAF
TRBD1,TRBV6-5,TRBJ1-5,ASAYGQGGSQPQH
.,TRBV5-4,TRBJ2-3,ASSLSDTWIDTQY
.,TRBV7-2,TRBJ2-1,ATRRIGSSYNEQF
.,TRBV24-1,TRBJ2-4,ATSDLQAGKNIQY
.,TRBV19,TRBJ1-5,ASVQGWRVKTRVDQPQH
.,TRBV5-6,TRBJ2-7,ASSLVGGPIYEQY
TRBD1,TRBV14,TRBJ2-3,ASRSTGQGMDTQY
.,TRBV30,TRBJ1-3,AWSLGVSGNTIY
TRBD1,TRBV3-1/TRBV3-2,TRBJ2-6,ASSRPGQIYSGANVLT
.,TRBV28,TRBJ2-3,ASSSQASTDTQY
TRBD1,TRBV7-2,TRBJ1-3,ASSITGGHSGNTIY
.,TRBV11-2,TRBJ2-7,ASSLGRTANSYEQY
.,TRBV25-1,TRBJ1-2,ASSEKETVYGYT
TRBD2,TRBV11-2,TRBJ2-3,ASSLEASGSTDTQY
.,TRBV13,TRBJ2-2,ASSPTNTGELF
.,TRBV6-6,TRBJ2-1,ASSYWQNDEQF
.,TRBV11-2,TRBJ2-2,ASSPRGGAFANTGELF
.,TRBV28,TRBJ1-2,ASSLGGPSYGYT
.,TRBV5-1,TRBJ1-1,ASSFLSQDTEAF
TRBD2,TRBV7-8,TRBJ2-1,ASSTGLAGDSYNEQF
.,TRBV21-1,TRBJ2-2,ASSPRTALNTGELF
TRBD2,TRBV7-9,TRBJ2-7,ASSEGLAPTYEQY
TRBD2,TRBV5-6,TRBJ2-3,ASSLFSSGTEADTQY
.,TRBV28,TRBJ2-7,ASSFGGSYEQY
.,TRBV27,TRBJ2-3,ASKEGADTQY
.,TRBV3-1/TRBV3-2,TRBJ2-1,ASNRGSGNEQF
TRBD2,TRBV14,TRBJ2-5,ASALAGGETQY
TRBD2,TRBV3-1/TRBV3-2,TRBJ2-1,ASSQLIAGGTYNEQF
TRBD2,TRBV27,TRBJ2-7,ASSVTSGSSYEQY
.,TRBV4-2,TRBJ2-2,ASSQASRNTGELF
.,TRBV18,TRBJ1-1,ASSPPELSNTEAF
TRBD1,TRBV5-4,TRBJ1-1,ASSSGPQGANTEAF
.,TRBV19,TRBJ1-1,ASSSLGSDGTEAF
TRBD1,TRBV15,TRBJ1-1,ATSLPRRQGDTEAF
TRBD1,TRBV27,TRBJ2-1,ASSRSSRTGLHSYNEQF
TRBD1,TRBV5-1,TRBJ2-7,ASSLVGQDYEQY
TRBD2,TRBV5-1,TRBJ2-7,ASSLGSRERTYEQY
TRBD2,TRBV4-2,TRBJ2-1,ASSQAGTSGYNEQF
.,TRBV6-5,TRBJ1-1,ASRGQLNTEAF
TRBD1,TRBV10-3,TRBJ2-1,AITRTGLGDEQF
.,TRBV19,TRBJ1-3,ASRRQFYSGNTIY
TRBD1,TRBV6-5,TRBJ1-1,ASRITGVRGTEAF
.,TRBV28,TRBJ1-4,ASSSRVVDEKLF
TRBD1,TRBV15,TRBJ1-5,ATRGTGVWGSNQPQH
.,TRBV6-5,TRBJ2-1,ASSYSGRYNEQF
.,TRBV7-2,TRBJ2-7,ASSTGISSYEQY